This record looks at one T cell receptor (beta chain) sequence and its context. Its antigen is as yet unknown. This sample is part of a study of CD8 T cell repertoires and HIV-1 epitope variants. Sequencing was performed with immunoSEQ multiplex PCR; in TCRdb, only in-frame clones are kept and a portion is missing. The data contain some 5,000 clones, approximately 73% of them singletons. Broader study findings: This assay reports beta chains of antigen-expanded cells, not T cell function.

V lost 4 bases and J lost 0, with 11 bases in between. Germline values: CDR1 LGHNA, CDR2 YSLEER. This CDR3 region has 15 residues. The specimen sequenced was cultured CD8+ T cells derived from PBMCs. The genes are TRBV4-3 and TRBJ2-3; perhaps D is TRBD1 or TRBD2 (5 bases each). The TCR originated in a male donor with HIV. CDR3 bases: TGCGCCAGCAGCCGAAGGGACCGTAGCACAGATACGCAGTATTTT. It specifies CASSRRDRSTDTQYF.